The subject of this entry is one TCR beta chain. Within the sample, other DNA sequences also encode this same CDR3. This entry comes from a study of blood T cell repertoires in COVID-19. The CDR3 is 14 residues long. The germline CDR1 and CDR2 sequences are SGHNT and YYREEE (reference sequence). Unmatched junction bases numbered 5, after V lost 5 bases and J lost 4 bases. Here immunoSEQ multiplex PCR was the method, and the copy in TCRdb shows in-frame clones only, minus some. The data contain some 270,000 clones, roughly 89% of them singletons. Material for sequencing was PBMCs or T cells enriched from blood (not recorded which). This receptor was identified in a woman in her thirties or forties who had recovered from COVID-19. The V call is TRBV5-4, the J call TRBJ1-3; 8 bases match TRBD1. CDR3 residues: CASSLDRAGNTIYF. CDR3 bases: TGTGCCAGCAGTCTGGACAGGGCCGGAAACACCATATATTTT.